These 6 T cell receptor beta chains originate from one sample sequenced in a study of response to subunit inactivated influenza vaccine. TCRdb processed the RT-PCR reads anew with MiXCR; each CDR3 protein has one entry. The repertoire consists of more than 700,000 distinct CDR3 sequences, with over 20% occurring once and the leading ten covering 10% to 13%. Sequencing used PBMCs from blood, obtained about 5 days after vaccination. These receptors were collected from a man aged 50-59 years who received an inactivated influenza vaccine.

The gene calls are TRBV19 and TRBJ2-6; D may be TRBD1 (6 bases). The CDR3 runs 19 residues. Germline lookup yields CDR1 LNHDA and CDR2 SQIVND (reference sequence). V was cut by 4 bases and J by 0 bases, with 19 bases left in between. The CDR3 DNA sequence: TGTGCCAGTAGTACAACCGCAGGGGTAAAGGGCTCTGGGGCCAACGTCCTGACTTTC. Translated: CASSTTAGVKGSGANVLTF.

This clonotype was counted a few times. The rearrangement joins TRBV20-1 to TRBJ2-2; weak D call: TRBD2 (5 bases). Trimming shortened V by 4 bases and J by 6 bases, and 15 bases separated the two germline ends. Germline CDR1 and CDR2: DFQATT and SNEGSKA (reference sequence). This CDR3 region has 14 residues. The CDR3 DNA is TGCAGTGCTACCCCTCTCGGGCGGGCCGGGGAGCTGTTTTTT. Residues: CSATPLGRAGELFF.

The CDR3 region is CASSSSWERRTDTQYF. The CDR3 DNA is TGTGCCAGCAGCTCCTCTTGGGAGCGCCGCACAGATACGCAGTATTTT. The rearrangement links TRBV28 to TRBJ2-3, with a weak D call TRBD2 (5 bases). The CDR3 has 16 amino acids. CDR1 and CDR2 (germline): MDHEN, SYDVKM. Between the trimmed V and J ends, which lost 6 bases and 1 base, there was a span of 17 bases.

V usage is TRBV12-3 or TRBV12-4 and J usage is TRBJ2-3; no clear D gene. This CDR3 spans 13 amino acids. The V end was cut by 6 bases, the J end by 2 bases, with 9 bases between. As DNA, the CDR3 is TGTGCCAGCAGGCCCCACCCCACAGATACGCAGTATTTT. The encoded protein is CASRPHPTDTQYF.

This clonotype was recorded a few times. A junction boundary mismatches the germline segment, possibly from a read error. The rearrangement links TRBV4-3 to TRBJ1-3; D uncertain. Germline assignment: CDR1 LGHNA and CDR2 YSLEER. The CDR3 length is 15 residues. The CDR3: CASSQDQVSGNTIYF. In DNA, the CDR3 is TGCGCCAGCAGTCAAGATCAGGTCTCTGGAAACACCATATATTTT.

This chain connects TRBV12-3 or TRBV12-4 to TRBJ1-4; the D gene is possibly TRBD1 (5 bases). Trimming shortened V by 1 base and J by 8 bases, and 14 bases separated the two germline ends. The CDR3 has 15 residues. The CDR3: CASSLGGTPREKLFF. The DNA of the CDR3 is TGTGCCAGCAGTTTAGGGGGGACCCCGAGGGAAAAACTGTTTTTT.